These 8 T cell receptor beta chains came from one sample sequenced in a study of T cell repertoires in cytomegalovirus infection. TCRdb itself ran the reads through MiXCR, one entry per CDR3 protein. The sample shows under 850,000 distinct CDR3 sequences, 35% of them seen only once. Sequencing was performed on PBMCs. All receptors come from a human donor in good health (CMV status not recorded). Some clones in this sample may be carry-over from other donors' samples.

This clonotype turned up a few times. The chain employs TRBV27 and TRBJ1-2; tentatively, D is TRBD1 (6 bases). CDR1 is MNHEY and CDR2 is SMNVEV in the germline V gene (reference sequence). Trimming removed 0 bases from V and 5 bases from J, with 10 bases in between. This CDR3 is 14 amino acids long. This CDR3 reads CASSLSGAPYGYTF. The CDR3 DNA is TGTGCCAGCAGTTTATCGGGGGCTCCTTATGGCTACACCTTC.

This clonotype showed up just a few times. The chain joins TRBV28 to TRBJ2-7; 9 positions match TRBD1. The V and J ends lost 3 bases and 6 bases, in that order; junction bases with no gene match: 6. Looked up from germline, CDR1 is MDHEN and CDR2 is SYDVKM. The CDR3 sequence is 14 residues long. Written as DNA, the CDR3 is TGTGCCAGCAGTTTTCTGGGACAGGGTGGCGAGCAGTACTTC. Amino acids: CASSFLGQGGEQYF.

V gene TRBV2 combines with J gene TRBJ2-2; 9 nucleotides line up with TRBD2. Germline-derived CDR1 and CDR2 are SNHLY and FYNNEI. J gave up 4 bases and V 8 bases, and 5 bases lay outside the gene matches. The CDR3 sequence is 14 residues long. Here the CDR3 reads CASLLAGATGELFF. CDR3 in DNA: TGTGCCAGCCTACTAGCGGGCGCCACCGGGGAGCTGTTTTTT.

This clonotype was found a few times. The chain combines TRBV6-5 with TRBJ1-2; D remains unclear. V lost 2 bases and J lost 4, with 11 bases in between. CDR1 and CDR2 from the germline V gene are MNHEY and SVGAGI. The CDR3 loop spans 14 amino acids. The CDR3 DNA is TGTGCCAGCAGTTACGGGGAGTTGGGCTATGGCTACACCTTC. Residues: CASSYGELGYGYTF.

This clonotype turned up a few times. V and J are TRBV12-5 and TRBJ1-1; a weak D match, TRBD1 (5 bases). Trimming shortened V by 6 bases and J by 2 bases, and 10 bases separated the two germline ends. The CDR3 covers 13 residues. Germline-derived CDR1 and CDR2 are LGHNT and FRNRAP. The CDR3 sequence: CASGLTGNTEAFF. CDR3 coding DNA: TGTGCTAGTGGCCTAACAGGAAACACTGAAGCTTTCTTT.

This clonotype was seen at least ten times. This chain uses TRBV2 with TRBJ2-1; 12 bases line up with TRBD2. Looked up from germline, CDR1 is SNHLY and CDR2 is FYNNEI. J gave up 4 bases and V 6 bases, and 10 bases lay outside the gene matches. The CDR3 runs to 17 residues. The CDR3 region is CASSYSGLAGIYNEQFF. CDR3 nucleotides: TGTGCCAGCAGCTATTCCGGACTAGCGGGGATATACAATGAGCAGTTCTTC.

The V gene is TRBV28, the J gene TRBJ1-5; 7 nucleotides agree with TRBD1. Germline lookup yields CDR1 MDHEN and CDR2 SYDVKM. The CDR3 length is 17 residues. Losses at the gene ends were 6 bases for V and 4 bases for J; bases not matched to a gene: 15. CDR3 region: CASRMRPRTGLNQPQHF. The CDR3 region has the DNA TGTGCCAGCAGAATGAGACCCCGGACAGGATTAAATCAGCCCCAGCATTTT.

The gene calls are TRBV7-6 and TRBJ1-5; D gene ambiguous. Germline CDR1 SGHVS, CDR2 FNYEAQ. Trimming removed 4 bases at V and 2 bases at J, with 12 bases between. This CDR3 comprises 15 residues. The CDR3: CASSSRAQGNQPQHF. In DNA form, the CDR3 reads TGTGCCAGCAGCTCCCGGGCCCAAGGCAATCAGCCCCAGCATTTT.